These 30 T cell receptor beta chains were all obtained from the same sample, sequenced in a study of T cell responses to AZD1222 COVID-19 vaccine. TCRdb's table, derived via immunoSEQ multiplex PCR, lists solely in-frame clones and lacks some. Of approximately 140,000 clones in the sample, around 94% were seen once. The sample in question was peripheral blood, obtained on day 0 of AZD1222 vaccination. The origin of the receptors is an adult in good health.

The chain is built from TRBV10-3 and TRBJ2-3; 7 bases are a match to TRBD2. V lost 10 bases and J lost 7; bases outside the gene matches: 17. Germline-derived CDR1 and CDR2 are ENHRY and SYGVKD. This CDR3 region has 15 residues. The CDR3: CATKGGAVGDNTQYF. Written as DNA, the CDR3 is TGTGCCACCAAGGGAGGGGCAGTAGGGGATAATACGCAGTATTTT.

The chain links TRBV7-2 to TRBJ2-5; no clear D. The germline V and J ends were trimmed by 5 bases and 2 bases, with 15 bases remaining between them. CDR3 length equals 15 residues. CDR1 and CDR2 from the germline V gene are SGHTA and FQGNSA. DNA for the CDR3: TGTGCCAGCAGCCCCGTGTTGGCAGATCAAGAGACCCAGTACTTC. Protein: CASSPVLADQETQYF.

The chain joins TRBV7-8 to TRBJ2-7; no definite D call. CDR3 length: 13 amino acids. The V gene's germline CDR1 is SGHVS and CDR2 FQNEAQ. V gave up 4 bases and J gave up 1 base, with 8 bases separating them. The CDR3 DNA sequence: TGTGCCAGCAGCTACCAGGATTCCTACGAGCAGTACGTC. It yields the protein CASSYQDSYEQYV.

The V gene is TRBV7-9, the J gene TRBJ2-1; D perhaps matches TRBD2 (6 bases). Trimming stripped 5 bases from V and 0 bases from J, with 14 bases between. CDR3 length: 16 residues. Germline values: CDR1 SEHNR, CDR2 FQNEAQ (reference sequence). The CDR3 DNA is TGTGCCAGCAGCCAGCGGACTACTTCCTCCTACAATGAGCAGTTCTTC. Its translation: CASSQRTTSSYNEQFF.

V gene TRBV15 combines with J gene TRBJ1-2, with D possibly matching TRBD1 (5 bases). V was pared by 8 bases and J by 6 bases, with 16 bases between. The CDR3 covers 13 residues. The V gene's germline CDR1 is LNHNV and CDR2 YYDKDF (reference sequence). The CDR3 sequence is CATRRGTMNGYTF. As DNA, the CDR3 is TGTGCCACCCGGCGGGGGACTATGAATGGCTACACCTTC.

This chain connects TRBV5-6 to TRBJ2-5, with D perhaps being TRBD1 or TRBD2 (6 bases each). V lost 7 bases and J 5 bases, leaving 15 bases between the germline ends. CDR3 length equals 13 residues. Germline CDR1 is SGHDT and CDR2 is YYEEEE. In nucleotides, the CDR3 is TGTGCCAGCGGCCGACAGGCGGGGGAGACCCAGTACTTC. This gives the protein CASGRQAGETQYF.

The chain uses TRBV5-6 and TRBJ2-1; D gene uncertain. CDR1 and CDR2 (germline): SGHDT, YYEEEE. The CDR3 extends over 12 amino acids. V was shortened by 3 bases and J by 10 bases, with 11 bases between the two germline ends. The CDR3 bases are TGTGCCAGCAGCTCGCTCTCCCAGGAGCAGTTCTTC. It encodes CASSSLSQEQFF.

This chain connects TRBV12-3 or TRBV12-4 to TRBJ1-2; no definite D call. The CDR3 runs to 13 residues. Trimming cost V 2 bases and J 2 bases, with 6 bases left between them. This CDR3 is CASSLKLNYGYTF. DNA for the CDR3: TGTGCCAGCAGTTTAAAGCTAAACTATGGCTACACCTTC.

The rearrangement links TRBV6-5 to TRBJ2-3, with D perhaps assigned TRBD1 or TRBD2 (6 bases each). The CDR3 is 14 amino acids. With 7 bases removed from V and 2 bases from J, the gap between germline ends came to 13 bases. Germline values: CDR1 MNHEY, CDR2 SVGAGI. CDR3 amino acids: CASTVGGHTDTQYF. CDR3 nucleotide sequence: TGTGCCAGCACCGTGGGGGGCCACACAGATACGCAGTATTTT.

The V call is TRBV5-1, the J call TRBJ2-1, with D possibly TRBD2 on 6 matching bases. Germline assignment: CDR1 SGHRS and CDR2 YFSETQ. CDR3 size: 16 residues. V was cut by 0 bases and J by 5 bases, with 15 bases left in between. CDR3 region: CASSLDGGGRHNEQFF. The CDR3 bases are TGCGCCAGCAGCTTGGATGGGGGAGGACGCCACAATGAGCAGTTCTTC.

The chain carries TRBV12-3 or TRBV12-4 and TRBJ2-2; TRBD2 is a possible D gene (5 bases). The CDR3 consists of 12 residues. V was trimmed by 10 bases and J by 5 bases, leaving 11 bases between them. CDR3 sequence (DNA): TGTGCCACCTCCAGACTAACCGGGGAGCTGTTTTTT. This gives the protein CATSRLTGELFF.

This sequence joins TRBV6-5 and TRBJ1-5; 8 positions match TRBD1. The length of the CDR3 is 15 residues. Germline V gene sequence: CDR1 MNHEY, CDR2 SVGAGI. V lost 7 bases and J lost 0; bases outside the gene matches: 5. CDR3 protein: CASKGDRTSNQPQHF. The CDR3 DNA reads as TGTGCCAGCAAGGGGGACAGGACTAGCAATCAGCCCCAGCATTTT.

V gene TRBV27 combines with J gene TRBJ1-1; D perhaps matches TRBD1 (5 bases). There are 15 residues in the CDR3. In germline, CDR1 is MNHEY, CDR2 SMNVEV (reference sequence). V lost 5 bases and J lost 4, with 17 bases in between. CDR3 bases: TGTGCCAGCAGTCCCCTTGGGGAAAGGGGCACTGAAGCTTTCTTT. This codes for CASSPLGERGTEAFF.

The chain links TRBV7-9 to TRBJ2-3; D possibly matches TRBD1 or TRBD2 (5 bases each). V shed 2 bases and J shed 3 bases, with 12 bases lying between them. The CDR3 sequence is 15 residues long. Germline loops: CDR1 SEHNR, CDR2 FQNEAQ (reference sequence). The CDR3 DNA reads TGTGCCAGCAGCTTAAGGGACCCCAGGACAGATACGCAGTATTTT. It encodes CASSLRDPRTDTQYF. Full variable domain (rest looked up from reference TRBV7-9 and TRBJ2-3): DTGVSQNPRHKITKRGQNVTFRCDPISEHNRLYWYRQTLGQGPEFLTYFQNEAQLEKSRLLSDRFSAERPKGSFSTLEIQRTEQGDSAMYLCASSLRDPRTDTQYFGPGTRLTVL.

The chain combines TRBV19 with TRBJ2-2, with D unclear. Trimming took 2 bases from V and 4 from J, leaving 8 bases between them. CDR3 length: 14 residues. Germline V CDR1 and CDR2: LNHDA, SQIVND (reference sequence). The CDR3 sequence is CASSIQALTGELFF. In nucleotides, the CDR3 is TGTGCCAGTAGTATACAGGCACTCACCGGGGAGCTGTTTTTT.

The rearrangement uses TRBV5-5 and TRBJ1-1; tentative D call: TRBD1 (6 bases). Trimming took 4 bases from V and 4 from J, leaving 14 bases between them. Germline CDR1 is SGHKS and CDR2 is YYEKEE (reference sequence). The CDR3 totals 14 residues. In nucleotides, the CDR3 is TGTGCCAGCAGCCGGGGGACACCATTCACTGAAGCTTTCTTT. It is translated as CASSRGTPFTEAFF.

This clone has only one observation. This chain joins TRBV5-1 and TRBJ1-6, with TRBD1 matching 9 bases. CDR3 length: 15 residues. Germline trimming cut 4 bases from V and 7 bases from J; bases unmatched to any gene: 6. Looked up from germline, CDR1 is SGHRS and CDR2 is YFSETQ. CDR3 DNA sequence: TGCGCCAGCAGCGGTACAGGGGGCAGAAATTCACCCCTCCACTTT. Translation gives CASSGTGGRNSPLHF.

This chain uses TRBV19 with TRBJ2-2; tentatively, D is TRBD1 or TRBD2 (6 bases each). Per germline, CDR1 LNHDA and CDR2 SQIVND (reference sequence). Deletions cut 3 bases from V and 4 bases from J, with 9 bases between. The CDR3 totals 14 residues. CDR3 in amino acids: CASSIGGSTGELFF. The CDR3 region has the DNA TGTGCCAGTAGTATCGGGGGCAGCACCGGGGAGCTGTTTTTT.

The gene calls are TRBV19 and TRBJ1-4, with D perhaps matching TRBD1 (6 bases). This CDR3 region has 14 residues. The germline V and J ends were trimmed by 7 bases and 2 bases, with 11 bases remaining between them. The germline CDR1 and CDR2 sequences are LNHDA and SQIVND (reference sequence). In nucleotides, the CDR3 is TGTGCCAGTAACTCAGGGGCTACTAATGAAAAACTGTTTTTT. Translating it yields CASNSGATNEKLFF.

The chain employs TRBV7-6 and TRBJ2-5; 7 bases agree with TRBD2. CDR1 and CDR2 (germline): SGHVS, FNYEAQ. The CDR3 is made up of 15 amino acids. V lost 5 bases and J lost 4; bases outside the gene matches: 10. Written as DNA, the CDR3 is TGTGCCAGCAGCCCTCCCTTGCGGGGGTCAGAGACCCAGTACTTC. Its protein is CASSPPLRGSETQYF.

V gene TRBV3-1 (or the pseudogene TRBV3-2) combines with J gene TRBJ2-5; 13 nucleotides align to TRBD2. The ends lost 1 base at V and 3 bases at J; junction bases unmatched: 8. Germline values: CDR1 LGHDT, CDR2 YNNKEL (reference sequence). This CDR3 spans 18 amino acids. DNA for the CDR3: TGTGCCAGCAGCCAAGTACTACTAGCGGGAGGGCGGGAAGAGACCCAGTACTTC. Translation: CASSQVLLAGGREETQYF.

The gene calls are TRBV6-4 and TRBJ2-1; 9 bases line up with TRBD2. The germline gives CDR1 MRHNA, CDR2 SNTAGT. CDR3 length: 15 residues. V gave up 5 bases and J gave up 7 bases; unmatched junction bases: 9. The CDR3 bases are TGTGCCAGCAGTTTATTAGCGGGGGCCGGGAATGAGCAGTTCTTC. Protein product: CASSLLAGAGNEQFF.

This chain joins TRBV18 and TRBJ2-3; 10 nucleotides line up with TRBD2. The CDR3 has 19 residues. CDR1 is KGHSH, CDR2 LQKENI, per germline. Trimming removed 3 bases from V and 4 bases from J; junction bases left unmatched: 16. For the CDR3, the DNA is TGTGCCAGCTCACCGCAGGACGCGGGGCCTAGCGGGGGCCCAGATACGCAGTATTTT. It is translated as CASSPQDAGPSGGPDTQYF.

The chain links TRBV7-9 to TRBJ2-2, with 11 positions matching TRBD1. Germline CDR1 SEHNR, CDR2 FQNEAQ (reference sequence). Trimming cost V 4 bases and J 3 bases; bases outside gene matches: 7. The CDR3 is made up of 17 amino acids. The CDR3 sequence: CASSSADRGRDTGELFF. DNA for the CDR3: TGTGCCAGCAGCTCGGCGGACAGGGGGCGCGACACCGGGGAGCTGTTTTTT.

The V and J genes are TRBV19 and TRBJ2-3; tentatively, D is TRBD1 or TRBD2 (5 bases each). CDR3 length: 14 amino acids. Looked up from germline, CDR1 is LNHDA and CDR2 is SQIVND (reference sequence). Trimming took 3 bases from V and 1 from J, leaving 8 bases between them. The CDR3 is CASSIGAGTDTQYF. The CDR3 DNA reads as TGTGCCAGTAGTATCGGGGCAGGCACAGATACGCAGTATTTT. Looking up the rest from reference TRBV19 and TRBJ2-3 gives the full variable domain: DGGITQSPKYLFRKEGQNVTLSCEQNLNHDAMYWYRQDPGQGLRLIYYSQIVNDFQKGDIAEGYSVSREKKESFPLTVTSAQKNPTAFYLCASSIGAGTDTQYFGPGTRLTVL.

The chain links TRBV4-1 to TRBJ2-3; D is possibly TRBD1 or TRBD2 (5 bases each). V was trimmed by 1 base and J by 0 bases, leaving 11 bases between them. The CDR3 covers 16 residues. Germline values: CDR1 MGHRA, CDR2 YSYEKL. In DNA, the CDR3 is TGCGCCAGCAGCCAAGTTCCGGGACGAAGCACAGATACGCAGTATTTT. It codes for CASSQVPGRSTDTQYF.

The rearrangement uses TRBV5-6 and TRBJ2-5; D is unclear. CDR1 is SGHDT and CDR2 is YYEEEE in the germline V gene. The CDR3 spans 13 residues. With 0 bases removed from V and 2 bases from J, the gap between germline ends came to 5 bases. CDR3 in amino acids: CASSLGFQETQYF. In DNA, the CDR3 is TGTGCCAGCAGCTTGGGATTTCAAGAGACCCAGTACTTC.

This sequence joins TRBV7-2 and TRBJ2-1, with 8 nucleotides matching TRBD2. V lost 6 bases to trimming and J lost 12 bases; unmatched junction nucleotides: 19. Germline loops: CDR1 SGHTA, CDR2 FQGNSA. The CDR3 extends over 16 amino acids. The CDR3, as DNA: TGTGCCAGCAGAACCGGCACTAGCGGTACCCCGACGGGGCAGTTCTTC. Amino acid sequence: CASRTGTSGTPTGQFF.

The J gene is TRBJ2-5, the V gene TRBV7-9; maybe TRBD2 (6 bases). The V end was cut by 3 bases, the J end by 5 bases, with 13 bases between. CDR3 size: 14 residues. Per germline, CDR1 SEHNR and CDR2 FQNEAQ (reference sequence). CDR3 loop: CASSLSSGRETQYF. In nucleotides, the CDR3 is TGTGCCAGCAGCTTGAGCAGTGGGAGGGAGACCCAGTACTTC.

This chain uses TRBV5-1 with TRBJ2-5; 12 bases are a match to TRBD2. CDR1 SGHRS and CDR2 YFSETQ come from the germline V gene. The V gene end was trimmed by 3 bases and the J gene end by 0 bases; junction bases not matched to a gene: 3. This CDR3 has 16 amino acids. This chain's CDR3 is CASSSRTSGDQETQYF. In nucleotides, the CDR3 is TGCGCCAGCAGCTCCCGGACTAGCGGGGACCAAGAGACCCAGTACTTC.